This T cell receptor (beta chain) was obtained from a study of blood T cell repertoires in COVID-19. As for the study in general: Sample material is recorded as cDNA or gDNA derived from T cells, B-cell-depleted T cells, or PBMCs.

With 1 base removed from V and 0 bases from J, the gap between germline ends came to 8 bases. This CDR3 is 15 amino acids long. The V gene's germline CDR1 is SEHNR and CDR2 FQNEAQ (reference sequence). All enrollees were about 18 to 89 years old and from approximately 25 US areas. Resolution of symptoms, clearance, or two negative PCRs was present in recovered Cohort 3 donors. Using immunoSEQ multiplex PCR, the repertoire was profiled, and TCRdb retains in-frame clones only, with some absent. The sample has about 300,000 clones, approximately 90% seen once; the top ten hold more than 9%. The chain employs TRBV7-9 and TRBJ2-3; TRBD2 is a possible D gene (5 bases). The TCR originated in a woman in her late teens or twenties who had recovered from COVID-19. The specimen sequenced was PBMCs or T cells enriched from blood (not recorded which). The CDR3 DNA is TGTGCCAGCAGCTTAGGACTAACTAGCACAGATACGCAGTATTTT. This codes for CASSLGLTSTDTQYF.